This record concerns one T cell receptor beta chain sequence. This sample was taken from a study of STAT5B mutations in CD4+ large granular lymphocyte leukemia. Profiling relied on immunoSEQ multiplex PCR, and the TCRdb table lists in-frame clones only, not all of them. The table records 31,000 or so clones, around four fifths of them present only once. This CDR3 has 16 residues. The genes are TRBV21-1 and TRBJ2-7. TRBV21-1 is termed a pseudogene. This TCR came from a human donor in good health. Sequences were obtained from CD4+ T cells from blood buffy coats. CDR3 sequence (DNA): TGTGCCAGCAGCAAAGTTTCGGGGGCTTTCTCCTACGAGCAGTACTTC. The encoded protein is CASSKVSGAFSYEQYF.